This T cell receptor beta chain was obtained from a study of T cell responses to AZD1222 COVID-19 vaccine. Study outcomes and limitations: Across the whole spike, CD4 TCRs peaked at regions 160-218 and 743-854.

The protocol was immunoSEQ multiplex PCR, while the TCRdb copy is restricted to in-frame clones and leaves out a portion. The sample records roughly 150,000 clones, around nine tenths being singletons. V dropped 4 bases and J dropped 1 base, with 4 bases sitting between them. The CDR3 is made up of 12 amino acids. The germline CDR1 and CDR2 sequences are MNHEY and SMNVEV (reference sequence). Concerning this clone: Its matching antigen is unknown.

V and J are TRBV27 and TRBJ1-1; D gene ambiguous. The clonotype originates from an adult in good health. The sample here was peripheral blood, taken on day 0 of AZD1222 vaccination. This CDR3 is CASSSRNTEAFF. CDR3 nucleotide sequence: TGTGCCAGCAGTTCCCGGAACACTGAAGCTTTCTTT.